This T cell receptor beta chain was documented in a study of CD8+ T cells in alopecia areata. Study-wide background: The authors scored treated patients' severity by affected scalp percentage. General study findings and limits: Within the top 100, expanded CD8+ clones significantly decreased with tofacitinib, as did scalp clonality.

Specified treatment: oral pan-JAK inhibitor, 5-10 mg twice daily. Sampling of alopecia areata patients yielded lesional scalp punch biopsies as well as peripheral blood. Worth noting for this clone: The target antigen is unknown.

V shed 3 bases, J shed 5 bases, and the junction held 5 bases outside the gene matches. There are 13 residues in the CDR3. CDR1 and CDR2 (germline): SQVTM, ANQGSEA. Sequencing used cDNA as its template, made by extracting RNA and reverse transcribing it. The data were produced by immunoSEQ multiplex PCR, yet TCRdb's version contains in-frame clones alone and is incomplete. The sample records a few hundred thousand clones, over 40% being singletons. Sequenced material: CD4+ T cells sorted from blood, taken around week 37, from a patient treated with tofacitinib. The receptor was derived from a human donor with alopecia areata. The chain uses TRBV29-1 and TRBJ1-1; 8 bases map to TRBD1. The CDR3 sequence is CSVESQGGTEAFF. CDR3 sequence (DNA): TGCAGCGTTGAGTCACAGGGGGGAACTGAAGCTTTCTTT.